A single sample is the source of the 32 T cell receptor beta chains below, sequenced in a study of blood T cell repertoires in COVID-19. Profiling relied on immunoSEQ multiplex PCR, and the TCRdb table lists in-frame clones only, not all of them. The table includes around 120,000 clones, about 88% detected once. Sequenced input: PBMCs or T cells enriched from blood (not recorded which). These TCRs come from a woman between 45 and 60 years old who had recovered from COVID-19.

In DNA form, the CDR3 reads TGTGCCAGTAGTATGCGAGTAATTAATGGCTACACCTTC. Translation: CASSMRVINGYTF. This rearrangement joins TRBV19 to TRBJ1-2; D uncertain. Deletions cut 3 bases from V and 6 bases from J, with 11 bases between. Germline CDR1 and CDR2: LNHDA and SQIVND (reference sequence). The CDR3 is 13 amino acids.

The chain uses TRBV2 and TRBJ2-2, with D perhaps matching TRBD1 (6 bases). V was shortened by 6 bases and J by 6 bases, with 17 bases between the two germline ends. Germline CDR1 SNHLY, CDR2 FYNNEI. CDR3 size: 15 residues. DNA of the CDR3: TGTGCCAGCAGCGGGACAAATGGTGCCGCCGGGGAGCTGTTTTTT. It yields the protein CASSGTNGAAGELFF.

The genes are TRBV12-3 or TRBV12-4 and TRBJ2-5, with TRBD1 identical over 9 bases. Trimming cost V 5 bases and J 5 bases; bases outside gene matches: 3. The CDR3 is made up of 13 amino acids. This chain's CDR3 is CASSQQGAETQYF. The DNA of the CDR3 is TGTGCCAGCAGTCAACAGGGGGCTGAGACCCAGTACTTC.

This clone occurred once. The rearrangement uses TRBV5-1 and TRBJ1-2; D remains ambiguous. Germline CDR1 SGHRS, CDR2 YFSETQ. The CDR3 is 15 amino acids. V lost 3 bases, J lost 5 bases, and 17 bases lay in between. CDR3 sequence reads: CASSWGGKAGYGYTF. CDR3 nucleotide sequence: TGCGCCAGCAGCTGGGGAGGGAAGGCGGGTTATGGCTACACCTTC.

The chain couples TRBV4-3 to TRBJ1-2; TRBD1 might be the D (5 bases). Germline CDR1 reads LGHNA; CDR2 reads YSLEER. The CDR3 sequence is 15 residues long. V lost 0 bases, J lost 6 bases, and 14 bases lay in between. CDR3 in amino acids: CASSQERAGPDGYTF. CDR3 DNA sequence: TGCGCCAGCAGCCAAGAGCGCGCAGGGCCCGATGGCTACACCTTC.

The chain is built from TRBV3-1 (or the pseudogene TRBV3-2) and TRBJ2-2, with 9 bases aligning to TRBD1. This CDR3 is built from 16 residues. V gave up 4 bases and J gave up 4 bases; unmatched junction bases: 7. The germline V gene has CDR1 LGHDT and CDR2 YNNKEL (reference sequence). In DNA form, the CDR3 reads TGTGCCAGCAGCCCACTCACAGGGGGCGGCACCGGGGAGCTGTTTTTT. Protein sequence: CASSPLTGGGTGELFF.

The chain carries TRBV5-4 and TRBJ2-5, with D tentatively TRBD2 (5 bases). The germline gives CDR1 SGHNT, CDR2 YYREEE (reference sequence). The V end lost 0 bases, the J end lost 4 bases, and 10 bases lay between the germline ends. The CDR3 sequence is 14 residues long. The CDR3 region is CASSLAFEGETQYF. Here the CDR3 DNA reads TGTGCCAGCAGCTTGGCTTTCGAGGGAGAGACCCAGTACTTC.

The rearrangement uses TRBV11-3 and TRBJ2-4; D is perhaps TRBD1 (6 bases). Trimming removed 4 bases at V and 8 bases at J, with 15 bases between. The germline CDR1 and CDR2 sequences are SGHNT and YENEEA. This CDR3 has 14 amino acids. CDR3 DNA: TGTGCCAGCAGCTCCCGGGACAACTGGGACATTCAGTACTTC. It encodes CASSSRDNWDIQYF.

J is TRBJ1-2 and V is TRBV20-1; 10 bases align to TRBD1. CDR3 size: 14 residues. The V gene end was trimmed by 3 bases and the J gene end by 2 bases; junction bases not matched to a gene: 3. CDR1 is DFQATT and CDR2 is SNEGSKA in the germline V gene (reference sequence). CDR3 DNA sequence: TGCAGTGCTAGTACGGGACAGGGGAACTATGGCTACACCTTC. It codes for CSASTGQGNYGYTF.

CDR3 DNA: TGTGCCAGCAGTTTAGCAGGGGCGGGCTATGGCTACACCTTC. This codes for CASSLAGAGYGYTF. The chain joins TRBV27 to TRBJ1-2; weak D call: TRBD1 (6 bases). Per germline, CDR1 MNHEY and CDR2 SMNVEV (reference sequence). Trimming removed 2 bases at V and 4 bases at J, with 11 bases between. This CDR3 comprises 14 residues.

This chain links TRBV2 with TRBJ1-5; D ambiguous. The germline CDR1 and CDR2 sequences are SNHLY and FYNNEI. V shed 5 bases and J shed 6 bases, with 14 bases lying between them. The CDR3 has 14 residues. The CDR3 DNA reads as TGTGCCAGCAGTCCGAGTACGGCAGGTCAGCCCCAGCATTTT. Amino acid sequence: CASSPSTAGQPQHF.

The J gene is TRBJ2-7, the V gene TRBV24-1, with a possible D match to TRBD1 (6 bases). Germline V gene data show CDR1 as KGHDR and CDR2 as SFDVKD. The CDR3 has 14 residues. The V and J ends lost 4 bases and 0 bases respectively, with 9 bases between them. The CDR3 loop is CATSEHRDSYEQYF. CDR3 DNA: TGTGCCACCAGTGAGCACAGGGACTCCTACGAGCAGTACTTC.

This chain uses TRBV7-9 with TRBJ2-3; 13 bases are shared with TRBD2. V shed 5 bases and J 0 bases; nucleotides not matched to a gene: 11. Germline V gene sequence: CDR1 SEHNR, CDR2 FQNEAQ (reference sequence). CDR3 length: 19 residues. Here the CDR3 reads CASSRTSGGPQTSTDTQYF. The CDR3 coding sequence is TGTGCCAGCAGCCGGACTAGCGGGGGCCCACAAACTAGCACAGATACGCAGTATTTT.

The chain has TRBV3-1 (or the pseudogene TRBV3-2) and TRBJ1-6; 9 bases are a match to TRBD1. The length of the CDR3 is 16 residues. Germline CDR1 is LGHDT and CDR2 is YNNKEL (reference sequence). Trimming at V came to 2 bases and at J to 6 bases, leaving 5 bases not matched to a gene. CDR3 in DNA: TGTGCCAGCAGCCAATCGGGACAGGGTGGTAATTCACCCCTCCACTTT. Translated, it gives CASSQSGQGGNSPLHF.

The chain couples TRBV19 to TRBJ1-2, with 9 bases that match TRBD1. Losses at the gene ends were 6 bases for V and 3 bases for J; bases not matched to a gene: 5. CDR1 and CDR2 (germline): LNHDA, SQIVND (reference sequence). This CDR3 contains 14 residues. In nucleotides, the CDR3 is TGTGCCAGTAGCAGGGACAGGGAATACTATGGCTACACCTTC. Its protein product is CASSRDREYYGYTF.

This sequence joins TRBV6-6 and TRBJ2-3; possible D gene TRBD2, 6 bases. Germline CDR1 and CDR2: MNHNY and SVGAGI (reference sequence). The CDR3 is 14 residues long. V lost 5 bases to trimming and J lost 2 bases, with 11 bases between them. The CDR3 bases are TGTGCCAGCAGTGCGGGACTTCCCACAGATACGCAGTATTTT. This gives the protein CASSAGLPTDTQYF.

This chain links TRBV4-1 with TRBJ2-3; a weak D match, TRBD1 (6 bases). Germline CDR1 reads MGHRA; CDR2 reads YSYEKL. CDR3 length: 15 amino acids. V lost 0 bases to trimming and J lost 2 bases, with 9 bases between them. CDR3 DNA: TGCGCCAGCAGCCAAGAAGGGGGAGACACAGATACGCAGTATTTT. Translation: CASSQEGGDTDTQYF.

The V call is TRBV9, the J call TRBJ1-1; perhaps TRBD1 as D (6 bases). The CDR3 has 14 residues. Trimming removed 4 bases from V and 4 bases from J, with 14 bases in between. The germline CDR1 and CDR2 sequences are SGDLS and YYNGEE. The CDR3 nucleotides read TGTGCCAGCAGCCCCCAGCTCAGGGGCACTGAAGCTTTCTTT. Its translation is CASSPQLRGTEAFF.

The chain employs TRBV4-3 and TRBJ2-7; 7 positions match TRBD1. The J segment lost 1 base and the V segment lost 3 bases, leaving 9 bases of the junction unmatched. The CDR3 runs 16 residues. The V gene's germline CDR1 is LGHNA and CDR2 YSLEER. The CDR3 bases are TGCGCCAGCAGCCACTCCGCAACAGGGGAATCCTACGAGCAGTACTTC. Protein product: CASSHSATGESYEQYF.

The chain carries TRBV7-9 and TRBJ1-1; a weak D match, TRBD1 (5 bases). Germline-derived CDR1 and CDR2 are SEHNR and FQNEAQ (reference sequence). V lost 5 bases to trimming and J lost 11 bases, with 15 bases between them. This CDR3 is 12 amino acids long. CDR3 coding DNA: TGTGCCAGCAGCCCGGAGGGGCGGGGGGCTTTCTTT. Amino acids: CASSPEGRGAFF.

The chain has TRBV5-6 and TRBJ2-7; 9 positions agree with TRBD2. V lost 1 base to trimming and J lost 3 bases; unmatched junction nucleotides: 11. This CDR3 is 17 amino acids long. CDR1 and CDR2 from the germline V gene are SGHDT and YYEEEE. This CDR3 is CASSLSQRGVPVYEQYF. Here the CDR3 DNA reads TGTGCCAGCAGCTTGTCACAGCGGGGGGTTCCGGTCTACGAGCAGTACTTC.

The chain couples TRBV27 to TRBJ1-6; D not resolved. Per germline, CDR1 MNHEY and CDR2 SMNVEV (reference sequence). The CDR3 is 14 residues long. V lost 7 bases to trimming and J lost 8 bases, with 15 bases between them. CDR3 coding DNA: TGTGCCAGCACCCTGGGTAGCCCCTATTCACCCCTCCACTTT. Translation: CASTLGSPYSPLHF.

The chain employs TRBV9 and TRBJ2-2; 9 bases are a match to TRBD1. The CDR3 has 15 amino acids. Germline CDR1 reads SGDLS; CDR2 reads YYNGEE. V trimming: 6 bases; J trimming: 3 bases; junction bases outside the gene matches: 6. The CDR3, as DNA: TGTGCCAGCAAACCGGGACAGGGCTACACCGGGGAGCTGTTTTTT. This gives the protein CASKPGQGYTGELFF. Based on the CDR3 plus reference TRBV9 and TRBJ2-2, the full variable domain is DSGVTQTPKHLITATGQRVTLRCSPRSGDLSVYWYQQSLDQGLQFLIQYYNGEERAKGNILERFSAQQFPDLHSELNLSSLELGDSALYFCASKPGQGYTGELFFGEGSRLTVL.

The chain recombines TRBV27 with TRBJ1-6; 9 bases agree with TRBD1. V lost 6 bases, J lost 9 bases, and 3 bases stayed unmatched. CDR1 MNHEY and CDR2 SMNVEV come from the germline V gene (reference sequence). This CDR3 region has 13 residues. CDR3 DNA sequence: TGTGCCAGCAGGCGGACAGGGGTTTCACCCCTCCACTTT. As protein: CASRRTGVSPLHF.

The chain employs TRBV9 and TRBJ1-2; TRBD1 might be the D (6 bases). V lost 5 bases and J 4 bases, leaving 9 bases between the germline ends. Germline V gene sequence: CDR1 SGDLS, CDR2 YYNGEE. This CDR3 spans 12 amino acids. The CDR3 DNA follows: TGTGCCAGCAGACGGGACACCTATGGCTACACCTTC. It codes for CASRRDTYGYTF.

The chain recombines TRBV27 with TRBJ1-2; D unclear. CDR3 length: 13 amino acids. Germline V gene sequence: CDR1 MNHEY, CDR2 SMNVEV (reference sequence). The V end lost 3 bases, the J end lost 0 bases, and 5 bases lay between the germline ends. The CDR3 protein is CASSFSANYGYTF. Here the CDR3 DNA reads TGTGCCAGCAGTTTTTCGGCTAACTATGGCTACACCTTC.

The rearrangement uses TRBV6-5 and TRBJ2-1; TRBD1 is a possible D gene (6 bases). The CDR3 contains 12 residues. Germline V gene sequence: CDR1 MNHEY, CDR2 SVGAGI. Trimming shortened V by 4 bases and J by 7 bases, and 8 bases separated the two germline ends. The DNA for the CDR3 is TGTGCCAGCAGTTCCACAGGGAATGAGCAGTTCTTC. Its translation is CASSSTGNEQFF.

The rearrangement uses TRBV27 and TRBJ2-7; 7 bases fit TRBD1. CDR1 and CDR2 from the germline V gene are MNHEY and SMNVEV (reference sequence). This CDR3 has 15 residues. The V and J ends lost 3 bases and 0 bases, in that order; junction bases with no gene match: 5. The DNA for the CDR3 is TGTGCCAGCAGTTTTGACAGGGTAGGCTCCTACGAGCAGTACTTC. Protein product: CASSFDRVGSYEQYF.

V usage is TRBV5-1 and J usage is TRBJ2-3, with 12 bases fitting TRBD1. V lost 3 bases, J lost 0 bases, and 26 bases stayed unmatched. The CDR3 spans 24 residues. Germline values: CDR1 SGHRS, CDR2 YFSETQ. The CDR3: CASSSTPPGTGGRDSGGSTDTQYF. The CDR3, as DNA: TGCGCCAGCAGCTCAACGCCGCCCGGGACAGGGGGCAGGGATAGCGGGGGTAGCACAGATACGCAGTATTTT.

J is TRBJ1-4 and V is TRBV5-1; 11 bases align to TRBD1. The length of the CDR3 is 16 residues. The V gene's germline CDR1 is SGHRS and CDR2 YFSETQ. V shed 0 bases, J shed 8 bases, and the junction held 6 bases outside the gene matches. The CDR3 loop reads CASSLDSWDRGEKLFF. CDR3 DNA: TGCGCCAGCAGCTTGGATTCTTGGGACAGGGGGGAAAAACTGTTTTTT.

The chain links TRBV3-1 (or the pseudogene TRBV3-2) to TRBJ1-1; 7 positions agree with TRBD1. CDR3 length equals 11 residues. Per the germline V gene, CDR1 is LGHDT and CDR2 is YNNKEL (reference sequence). The V segment lost 9 bases and the J segment 7 bases; nucleotides outside the gene matches: 5. CDR3 region: CASRGQIEAFF. The CDR3 bases are TGTGCCAGTAGGGGACAGATTGAAGCTTTCTTT.

This CDR3 reads CASSPFRAATNEKLFF. CDR3 sequence (DNA): TGTGCCAGTAGTCCCTTCAGGGCTGCAACTAATGAAAAACTGTTTTTT. The chain employs TRBV19 and TRBJ1-4; TRBD1 might be the D (5 bases). V shed 5 bases and J shed 0 bases, with 13 bases lying between them. CDR3 size: 16 residues. Germline assignment: CDR1 LNHDA and CDR2 SQIVND (reference sequence).